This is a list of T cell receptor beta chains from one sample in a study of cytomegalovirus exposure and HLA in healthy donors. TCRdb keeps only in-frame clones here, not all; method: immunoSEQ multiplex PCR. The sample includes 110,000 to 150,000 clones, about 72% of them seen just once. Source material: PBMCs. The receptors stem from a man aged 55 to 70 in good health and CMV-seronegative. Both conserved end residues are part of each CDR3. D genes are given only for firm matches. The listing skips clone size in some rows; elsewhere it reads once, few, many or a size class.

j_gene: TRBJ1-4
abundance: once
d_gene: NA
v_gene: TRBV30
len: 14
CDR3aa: CAWSRGSTNEKLFF
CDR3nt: TGTGCCTGGAGTCGGGGAAGCACTAATGAAAAACTGTTTTTT

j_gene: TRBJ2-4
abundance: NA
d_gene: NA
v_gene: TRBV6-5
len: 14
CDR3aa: CASSYGAGRTIQYF
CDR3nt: TGTGCCAGCAGCTACGGGGCCGGGAGAACCATTCAGTACTTC

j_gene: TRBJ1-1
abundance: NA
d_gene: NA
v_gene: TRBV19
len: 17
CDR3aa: CASSIGVGGPLSTEAFF
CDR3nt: TGTGCCAGTAGTATAGGAGTAGGGGGACCGCTGAGCACTGAAGCTTTCTTT

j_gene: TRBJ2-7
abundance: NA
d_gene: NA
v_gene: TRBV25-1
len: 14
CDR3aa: CASSRFGDAYEQYF
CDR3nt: TGTGCCAGCAGTAGATTCGGTGATGCCTACGAGCAGTACTTC

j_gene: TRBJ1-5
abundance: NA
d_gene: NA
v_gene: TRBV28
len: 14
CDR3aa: CASSVQGPGQPQHF
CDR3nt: TGTGCCAGCAGCGTCCAGGGCCCTGGACAGCCCCAGCATTTT

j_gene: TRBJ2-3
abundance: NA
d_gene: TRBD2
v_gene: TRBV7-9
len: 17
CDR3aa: CASSPYLLAGGGDTQYF
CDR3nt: TGTGCCAGCAGCCCATATTTATTAGCGGGAGGTGGAGATACGCAGTATTTT

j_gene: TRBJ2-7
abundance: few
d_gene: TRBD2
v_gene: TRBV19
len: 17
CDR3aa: CASSIAFAAGGSYEQYF
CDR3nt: TGTGCCAGTAGTATAGCCTTTGCTGCGGGAGGCTCCTACGAGCAGTACTTC

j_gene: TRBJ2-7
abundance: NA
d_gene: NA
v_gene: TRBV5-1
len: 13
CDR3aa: CASSLTGSYEQYF
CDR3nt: TGCGCCAGCAGCTTGACAGGCTCCTACGAGCAGTACTTC

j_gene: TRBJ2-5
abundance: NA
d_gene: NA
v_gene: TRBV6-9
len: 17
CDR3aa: CASSPNKRRTAEETQYF
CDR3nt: TGTGCCAGCAGTCCCAACAAAAGGAGGACAGCAGAAGAGACCCAGTACTTC

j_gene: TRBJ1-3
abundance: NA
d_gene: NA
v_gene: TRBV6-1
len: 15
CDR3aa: CASSEQGTGGNTIYF
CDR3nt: TGTGCCAGCAGTGAACAGGGGACGGGAGGAAACACCATATATTTT

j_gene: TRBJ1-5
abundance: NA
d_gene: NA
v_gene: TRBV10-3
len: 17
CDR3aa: CAISEGGGGPHNQPQHF
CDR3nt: TGTGCCATCAGTGAGGGTGGGGGGGGCCCTCATAATCAGCCCCAGCATTTT

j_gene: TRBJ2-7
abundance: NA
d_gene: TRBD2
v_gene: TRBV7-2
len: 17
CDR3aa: CASSLGREMTSGSEQYF
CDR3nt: TGTGCCAGCAGCTTGGGTCGAGAGATGACTAGCGGGAGCGAGCAGTACTTC

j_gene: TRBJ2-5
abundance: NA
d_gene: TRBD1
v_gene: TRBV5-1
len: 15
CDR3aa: CASSLTGGVTETQYF
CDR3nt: TGCGCCAGCAGCTTGACAGGGGGCGTGACAGAGACCCAGTACTTC

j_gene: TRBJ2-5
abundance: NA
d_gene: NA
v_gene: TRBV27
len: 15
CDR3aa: CASSFWVRGEETQYF
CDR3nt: TGTGCCAGCAGTTTTTGGGTTAGGGGCGAGGAGACCCAGTACTTC

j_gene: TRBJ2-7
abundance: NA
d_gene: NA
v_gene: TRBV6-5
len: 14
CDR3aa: CATEREGGTYEQYF
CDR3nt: TGTGCCACAGAGAGGGAGGGGGGCACCTACGAGCAGTACTTC

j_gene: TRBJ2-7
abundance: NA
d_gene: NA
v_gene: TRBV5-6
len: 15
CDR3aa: CASSPQQGRSYEQYF
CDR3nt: TGTGCCAGCAGCCCCCAACAGGGCCGCTCCTACGAGCAGTACTTC

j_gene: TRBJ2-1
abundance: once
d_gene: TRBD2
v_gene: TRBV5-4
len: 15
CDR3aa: CASSLDLAGAGEQFF
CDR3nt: TGTGCCAGCAGCTTGGACCTAGCGGGAGCGGGGGAGCAGTTCTTC

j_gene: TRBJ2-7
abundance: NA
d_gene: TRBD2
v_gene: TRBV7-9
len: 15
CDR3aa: CASSLRAGGPEEQYF
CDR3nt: TGTGCCAGCAGCTTAAGAGCGGGAGGGCCGGAAGAGCAGTACTTC

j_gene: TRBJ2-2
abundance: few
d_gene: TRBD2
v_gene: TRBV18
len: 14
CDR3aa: CASSLLADTGELFF
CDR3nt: TGTGCCAGCTCACTCCTAGCGGACACCGGGGAGCTGTTTTTT

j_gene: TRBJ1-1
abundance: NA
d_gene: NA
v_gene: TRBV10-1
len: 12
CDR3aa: CASSVPGGVAFF
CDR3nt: TGCGCCAGCAGTGTTCCCGGAGGGGTAGCTTTCTTT

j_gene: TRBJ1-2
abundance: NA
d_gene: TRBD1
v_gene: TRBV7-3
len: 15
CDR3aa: CASSLMGQGADGYTF
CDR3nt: TGTGCCAGCAGCTTAATGGGACAGGGGGCAGATGGCTACACCTTC

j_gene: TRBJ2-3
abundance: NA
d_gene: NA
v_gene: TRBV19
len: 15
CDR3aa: CASRSQGGSTDTQYF
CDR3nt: TGTGCCAGTAGGTCACAGGGAGGGTCAACAGATACGCAGTATTTT

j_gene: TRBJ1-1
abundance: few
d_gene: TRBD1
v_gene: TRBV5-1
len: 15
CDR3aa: CASSEWTGLVAEAFF
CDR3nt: TGCGCCAGCAGCGAATGGACAGGTTTGGTAGCTGAAGCTTTCTTT

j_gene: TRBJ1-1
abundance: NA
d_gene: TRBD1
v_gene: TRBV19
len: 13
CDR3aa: CASSNQGVAEAFF
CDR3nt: TGTGCCAGTAGTAATCAGGGGGTGGCTGAAGCTTTCTTT

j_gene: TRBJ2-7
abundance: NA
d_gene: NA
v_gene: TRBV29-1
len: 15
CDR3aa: CSVESPDSLSYEQYF
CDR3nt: TGCAGCGTTGAAAGCCCGGACAGCCTATCCTACGAGCAGTACTTC

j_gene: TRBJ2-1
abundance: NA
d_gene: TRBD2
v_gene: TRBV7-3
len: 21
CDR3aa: CASSDRREFSGYSVSYNEQFF
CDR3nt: TGTGCCAGCAGCGATCGACGTGAGTTTAGCGGGTACTCTGTATCCTACAATGAGCAGTTCTTC

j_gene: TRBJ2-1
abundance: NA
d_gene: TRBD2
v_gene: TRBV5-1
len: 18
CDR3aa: CASSFLVGGTSGNNEQFF
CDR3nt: TGCGCCAGCAGCTTCCTGGTTGGCGGGACTAGCGGAAACAATGAGCAGTTCTTC

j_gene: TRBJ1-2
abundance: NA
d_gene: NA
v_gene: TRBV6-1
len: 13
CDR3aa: CASSGLELGGYTF
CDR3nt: TGTGCCAGCAGTGGACTAGAACTGGGTGGCTACACCTTC

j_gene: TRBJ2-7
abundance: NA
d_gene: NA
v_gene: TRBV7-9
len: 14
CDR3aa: CASSPGTLNYEQYF
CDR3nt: TGTGCCAGCAGCCCCGGGACACTCAACTACGAGCAGTACTTC

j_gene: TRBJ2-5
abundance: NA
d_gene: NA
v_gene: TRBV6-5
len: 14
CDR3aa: CASRVGGNQETQYF
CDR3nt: TGTGCCAGCAGGGTAGGCGGGAACCAAGAGACCCAGTACTTC

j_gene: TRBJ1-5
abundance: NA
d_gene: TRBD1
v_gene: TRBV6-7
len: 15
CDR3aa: CASNYGQGQIQPQHF
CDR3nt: TGTGCCAGCAATTATGGACAGGGGCAGATTCAGCCCCAGCATTTT

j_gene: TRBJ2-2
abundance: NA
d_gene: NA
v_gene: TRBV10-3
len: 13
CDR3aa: CAISGAGGGELFF
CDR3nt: TGTGCCATCAGTGGGGCCGGGGGCGGGGAGCTGTTTTTT

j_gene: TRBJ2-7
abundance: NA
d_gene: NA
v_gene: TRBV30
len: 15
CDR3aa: CAWSVVGGTGGEQYF
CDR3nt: TGTGCCTGGAGTGTTGTCGGTGGGACTGGAGGCGAGCAGTACTTC

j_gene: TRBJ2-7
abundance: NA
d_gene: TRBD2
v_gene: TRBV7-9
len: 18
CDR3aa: CASSLAGLAIRGAYEQYF
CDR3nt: TGTGCCAGCAGCTTGGCGGGACTAGCGATTCGGGGCGCATACGAGCAGTACTTC

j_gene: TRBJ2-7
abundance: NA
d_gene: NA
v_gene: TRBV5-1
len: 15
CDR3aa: CASSLAGGGTYEQYF
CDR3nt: TGCGCCAGCAGCTTGGCCGGAGGCGGAACCTACGAGCAGTACTTC

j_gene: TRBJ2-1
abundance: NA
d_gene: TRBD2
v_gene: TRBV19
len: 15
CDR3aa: CASSWSGTSGDEQFF
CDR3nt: TGTGCCAGTAGTTGGTCCGGGACTAGCGGGGACGAGCAGTTCTTC

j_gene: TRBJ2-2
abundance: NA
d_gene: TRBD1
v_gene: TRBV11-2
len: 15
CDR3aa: CASSAQGASTGELFF
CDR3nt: TGTGCCAGCAGCGCACAGGGGGCGAGCACCGGGGAGCTGTTTTTT

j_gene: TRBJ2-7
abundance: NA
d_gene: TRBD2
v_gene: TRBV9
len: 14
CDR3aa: CASSVVGGSGEQYF
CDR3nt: TGTGCCAGCAGCGTAGTTGGCGGGAGTGGCGAGCAGTACTTC

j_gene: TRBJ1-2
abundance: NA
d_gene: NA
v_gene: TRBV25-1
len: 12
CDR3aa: CASSEGGGGYTF
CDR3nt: TGTGCCAGCAGTGAAGGGGGCGGAGGCTACACCTTC

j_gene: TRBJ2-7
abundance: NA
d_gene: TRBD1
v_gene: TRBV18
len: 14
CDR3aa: CASSPLKDRGEQYF
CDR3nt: TGTGCCAGCTCACCACTCAAAGACAGGGGCGAGCAGTACTTC

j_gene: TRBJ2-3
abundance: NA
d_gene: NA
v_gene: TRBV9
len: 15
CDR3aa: CASSSRDFSTDTQYF
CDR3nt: TGTGCCAGCAGCTCTAGGGACTTTAGCACAGATACGCAGTATTTT

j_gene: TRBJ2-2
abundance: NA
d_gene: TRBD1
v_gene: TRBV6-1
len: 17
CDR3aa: CASSGADRVSVNGELFF
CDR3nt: TGTGCCAGCAGTGGAGCCGACAGGGTATCTGTTAACGGGGAGCTGTTTTTT